The clone carrying this TCR beta chain has more than one count but fewer than ten. The antigen is undetermined. Per germline, CDR1 MRHNA and CDR2 SNTAGT. This CDR3 spans 14 amino acids. With 5 bases clipped from V and 3 bases from J, the junction kept 2 bases outside the gene matches. The entry originates in a study of T cell responses to AZD1222 COVID-19 vaccine. Overall study results and limits: Distributed over spike, vaccine-associated CD4 TCRs predominated at 160-218 and 743-854. Sampling captured repertoires only after the peak T cell response. Reportedly, nearly half of unique spike TCRs recognized epitopes outside B.1.351/B.1.1.7 mutations.

Sequencing was performed with immunoSEQ multiplex PCR; in TCRdb, only in-frame clones are kept and a portion is missing. The data hold some 95,000 clones, with about 88% observed a single time. The rearrangement links TRBV6-4 to TRBJ2-3; 10 bases agree with TRBD2. The clonotype comes from an adult in good health. The sample here was peripheral blood, taken on day 0 of AZD1222 vaccination. CDR3 bases: TGTGCCAGCAGTAGCGGGGGGGCGACAGATACGCAGTATTTT. Its translation: CASSSGGATDTQYF.